The 9 T cell receptor beta chains in this list originate from one sample, sequenced in a study of sequential checkpoint blockade in melanoma. Generated by immunoSEQ multiplex PCR, the TCRdb table keeps only in-frame clones and is missing some. The sample has some 8,800 clones, under 30% seen once; the top ten hold 11% to 15%. Treatment specified: randomized to nivolumab then ipilimumab (arm A) or the reverse (arm B). The sample consisted of tumor tissue (inferred from file names), taken from a patient given nivolumab and ipilimumab in sequence. The receptors stem from a human donor with melanoma.

The chain employs TRBV11-3 and TRBJ1-4; 9 bases fit TRBD1. V gave up 5 bases and J gave up 6 bases; unmatched junction bases: 13. The CDR3 extends over 17 amino acids. The germline V gene has CDR1 SGHNT and CDR2 YENEEA. CDR3 sequence (DNA): TGTGCCAGCAGCACTTCCCGGGACAGGGCAGGCTATGAAAAACTGTTTTTT. Its protein is CASSTSRDRAGYEKLFF.

In this sample, this clone turned up a few times. The genes are TRBV6-8 and TRBJ2-1; D might be TRBD1 or TRBD2, each matching 5 bases. The CDR3 has 13 residues. Germline V gives CDR1 MNHGY, CDR2 SAAAGT. Trimming removed 2 bases from V and 8 bases from J, with 10 bases in between. DNA of the CDR3: TGTGCCAGCAGTTACACGGGGACCCATGAGCAGTTCTTC. It codes for CASSYTGTHEQFF.

This clone is categorized as medium-sized. The rearrangement links TRBV6-8 to TRBJ2-2, with D tentatively TRBD1 (5 bases). V shed 0 bases and J shed 4 bases, with 9 bases lying between them. Germline V gene data show CDR1 as MNHGY and CDR2 as SAAAGT. This CDR3 spans 15 amino acids. The CDR3 is CASSYSMTATGELFF. The DNA for the CDR3 is TGTGCCAGCAGTTACTCGATGACAGCCACCGGGGAGCTGTTTTTT.

The chain has TRBV7-7 and TRBJ1-2; 7 nucleotides agree with TRBD1. Germline-derived CDR1 and CDR2 are SSHAT and FNYEAQ (reference sequence). This CDR3 region has 15 residues. After removal of 5 bases from V and 4 bases from J, the junction contained 10 bases not matched to a gene. CDR3 bases: TGTGCCAGCAGCCAAGAGGTGGACAGGCGCTATGGCTACACCTTC. This encodes CASSQEVDRRYGYTF.

This clone occurred many times. This chain connects TRBV9 to TRBJ2-1; the match to TRBD2 covers 8 bases. The CDR3 is 14 amino acids. CDR1 SGDLS and CDR2 YYNGEE come from the germline V gene. The V segment lost 4 bases and the J segment 8 bases; nucleotides outside the gene matches: 8. The DNA for the CDR3 is TGTGCCAGCAGCCTTCAGCGGGGGAGGGATGAGCAGTTCTTC. Its protein product is CASSLQRGRDEQFF.

This clone was picked up a small number of times. V usage is TRBV4-1 and J usage is TRBJ2-6; D is ambiguous. Trimming took off 4 bases at V and 0 bases at J, with 13 bases between the two ends. CDR1 is MGHRA and CDR2 is YSYEKL in the germline V gene. The CDR3 covers 17 residues. The DNA for the CDR3 is TGCGCCAGCAGCCCTCAAGGGAAGGGCTCTGGGGCCAACGTCCTGACTTTC. Its protein product is CASSPQGKGSGANVLTF.

This clone came up many times. Different DNA sequences within this sample yield the same CDR3. V and J are TRBV29-1 and TRBJ1-1; D is unclear. Looked up from germline, CDR1 is SQVTM and CDR2 is ANQGSEA. Trimming stripped 6 bases from V and 0 bases from J, with 5 bases between. The CDR3 runs to 11 residues. CDR3 DNA: TGCAGCGTCAGATTGAACACTGAAGCTTTCTTT. This translates into CSVRLNTEAFF.

J is TRBJ1-1 and V is TRBV6-8; D is unresolved. Deletions cut 6 bases from V and 4 bases from J, with 18 bases between. The CDR3 contains 15 residues. Germline CDR1 reads MNHGY; CDR2 reads SAAAGT. The CDR3 is CASRAAPGGLTEAFF. As DNA, the CDR3 is TGTGCCAGCAGGGCGGCACCTGGTGGTCTCACTGAAGCTTTCTTT.

The rearrangement uses TRBV19 and TRBJ2-5, with a possible D match to TRBD2 (5 bases). The CDR3 spans 12 residues. Germline loops: CDR1 LNHDA, CDR2 SQIVND (reference sequence). With 10 bases removed from V and 1 base from J, the gap between germline ends came to 10 bases. CDR3 in amino acids: CATRRGQETQYF. As DNA, the CDR3 is TGTGCCACCCGCCGGGGCCAAGAGACCCAGTACTTC.